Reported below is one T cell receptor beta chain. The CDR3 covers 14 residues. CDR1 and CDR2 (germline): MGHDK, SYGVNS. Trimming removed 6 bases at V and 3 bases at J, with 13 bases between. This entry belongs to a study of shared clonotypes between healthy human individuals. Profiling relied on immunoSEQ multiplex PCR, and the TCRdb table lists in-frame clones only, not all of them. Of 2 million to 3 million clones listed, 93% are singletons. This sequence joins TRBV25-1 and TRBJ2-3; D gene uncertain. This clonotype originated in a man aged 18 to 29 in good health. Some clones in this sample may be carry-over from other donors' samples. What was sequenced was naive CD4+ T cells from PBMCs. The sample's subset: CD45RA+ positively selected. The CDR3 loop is CASRRHHATDTQYF. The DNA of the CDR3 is TGTGCCAGCAGAAGACATCACGCGACAGATACGCAGTATTTT.